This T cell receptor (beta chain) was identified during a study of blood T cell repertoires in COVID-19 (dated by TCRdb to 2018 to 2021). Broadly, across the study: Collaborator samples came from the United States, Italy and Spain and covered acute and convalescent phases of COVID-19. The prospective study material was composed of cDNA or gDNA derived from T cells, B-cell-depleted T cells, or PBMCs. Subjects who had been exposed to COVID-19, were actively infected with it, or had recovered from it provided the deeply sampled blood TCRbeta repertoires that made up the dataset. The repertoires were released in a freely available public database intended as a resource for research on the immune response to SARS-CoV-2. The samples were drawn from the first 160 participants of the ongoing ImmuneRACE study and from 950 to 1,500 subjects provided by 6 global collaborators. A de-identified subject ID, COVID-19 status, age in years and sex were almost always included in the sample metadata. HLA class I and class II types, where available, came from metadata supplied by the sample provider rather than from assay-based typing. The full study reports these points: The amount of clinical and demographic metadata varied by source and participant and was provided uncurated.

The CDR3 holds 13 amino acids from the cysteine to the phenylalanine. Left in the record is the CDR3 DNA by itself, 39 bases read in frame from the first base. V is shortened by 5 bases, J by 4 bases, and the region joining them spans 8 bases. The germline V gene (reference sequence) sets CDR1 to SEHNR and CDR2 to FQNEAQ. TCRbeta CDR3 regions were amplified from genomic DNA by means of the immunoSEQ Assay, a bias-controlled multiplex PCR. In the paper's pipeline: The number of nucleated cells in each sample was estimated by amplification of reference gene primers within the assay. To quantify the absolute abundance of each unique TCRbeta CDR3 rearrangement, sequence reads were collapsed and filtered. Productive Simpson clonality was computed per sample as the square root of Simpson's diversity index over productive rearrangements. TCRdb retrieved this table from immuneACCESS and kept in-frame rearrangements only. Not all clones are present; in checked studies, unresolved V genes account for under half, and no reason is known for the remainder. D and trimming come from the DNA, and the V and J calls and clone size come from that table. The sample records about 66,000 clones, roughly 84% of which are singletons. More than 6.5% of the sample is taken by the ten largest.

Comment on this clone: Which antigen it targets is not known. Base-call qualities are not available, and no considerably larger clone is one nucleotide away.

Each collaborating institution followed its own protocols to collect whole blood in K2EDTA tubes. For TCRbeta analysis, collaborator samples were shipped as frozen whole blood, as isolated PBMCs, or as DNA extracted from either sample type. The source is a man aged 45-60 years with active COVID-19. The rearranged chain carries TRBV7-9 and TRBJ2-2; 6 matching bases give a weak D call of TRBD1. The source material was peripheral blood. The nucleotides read TGTGCCAGCAGCCTCAGGGGCACCGGGGAGCTGTTTTTT. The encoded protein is CASSLRGTGELFF.